The following is a T cell receptor beta chain sequence with its context. No antigen is known for it. This CDR3 spans 16 amino acids. Germline-derived CDR1 and CDR2 are MNHNS and SASEGT. J lost 1 base, V lost 4 bases, and 6 bases had no gene match. These data come from a study of shared clonotypes between healthy human individuals. Looking at the study overall: Three plates each covered CD4 naive and memory; CD8 naive two, CD8 memory one.

Profiling relied on immunoSEQ multiplex PCR, and the TCRdb table lists in-frame clones only, not all of them. The sample consists of some 980,000 clones, less than 85% of them appearing once. Study observations and caveats: Generation of non-shared clonotypes was less probable than generation of clonotypes shared by all four donors.

The sample consisted of memory CD4+ T cells sorted from blood. Documented subset: CD45RA-negative fraction. The receptor's source is a man aged 18 to 30 in good health. V usage is TRBV6-1 and J usage is TRBJ2-1, with 8 bases lining up with TRBD1. CDR3 loop: CASSGGRQGSYNEQFF. The CDR3 coding sequence is TGTGCCAGCAGTGGGGGGAGACAGGGGTCCTACAATGAGCAGTTCTTC.